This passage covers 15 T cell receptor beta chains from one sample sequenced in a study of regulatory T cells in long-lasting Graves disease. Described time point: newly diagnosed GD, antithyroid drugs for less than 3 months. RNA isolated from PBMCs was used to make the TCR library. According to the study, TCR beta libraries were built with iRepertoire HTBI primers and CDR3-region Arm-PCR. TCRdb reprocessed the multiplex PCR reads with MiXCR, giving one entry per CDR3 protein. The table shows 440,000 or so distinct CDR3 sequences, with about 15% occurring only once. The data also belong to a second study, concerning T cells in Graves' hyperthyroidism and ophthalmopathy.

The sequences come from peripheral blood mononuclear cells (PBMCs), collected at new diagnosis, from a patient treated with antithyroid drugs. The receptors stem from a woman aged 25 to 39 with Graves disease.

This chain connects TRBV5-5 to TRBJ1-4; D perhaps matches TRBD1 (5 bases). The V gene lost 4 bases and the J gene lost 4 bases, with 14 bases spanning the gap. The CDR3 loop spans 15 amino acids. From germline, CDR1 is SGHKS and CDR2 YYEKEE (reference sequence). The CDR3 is CASSPRARGNEKLFF. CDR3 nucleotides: TGTGCCAGCAGCCCCAGGGCTCGGGGTAATGAAAAACTGTTTTTT.

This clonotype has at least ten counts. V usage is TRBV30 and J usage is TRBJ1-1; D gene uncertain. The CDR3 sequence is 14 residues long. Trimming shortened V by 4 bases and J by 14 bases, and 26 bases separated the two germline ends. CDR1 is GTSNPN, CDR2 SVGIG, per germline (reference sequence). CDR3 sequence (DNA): TGTGCCTGGACTCCCACCAATGCTAACAATGGGCTCTTCTTT. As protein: CAWTPTNANNGLFF.

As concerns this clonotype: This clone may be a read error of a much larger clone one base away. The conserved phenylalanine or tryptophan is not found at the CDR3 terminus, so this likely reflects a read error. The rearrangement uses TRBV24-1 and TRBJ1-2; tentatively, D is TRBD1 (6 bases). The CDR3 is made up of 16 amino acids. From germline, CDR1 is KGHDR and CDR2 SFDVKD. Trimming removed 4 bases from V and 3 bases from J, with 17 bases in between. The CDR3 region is CATSDPNRDDYYGYTL. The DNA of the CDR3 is TGTGCCACCAGTGACCCAAACAGGGATGATTACTATGGCTACACCCTC.

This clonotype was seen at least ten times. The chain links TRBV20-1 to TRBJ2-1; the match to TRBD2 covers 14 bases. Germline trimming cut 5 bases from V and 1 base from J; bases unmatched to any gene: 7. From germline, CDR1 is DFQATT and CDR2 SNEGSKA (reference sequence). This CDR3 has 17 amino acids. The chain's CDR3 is CSALSGTSGRSYNEQFF. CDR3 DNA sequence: TGCAGTGCTCTCAGCGGGACTAGCGGGAGATCCTACAATGAGCAGTTCTTC.

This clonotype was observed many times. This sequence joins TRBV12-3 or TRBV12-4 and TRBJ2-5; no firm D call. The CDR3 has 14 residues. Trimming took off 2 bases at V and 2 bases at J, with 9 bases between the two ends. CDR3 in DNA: TGTGCCAGCAGTTTAAGGCGGCAGCAAGAGACCCAGTACTTC. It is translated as CASSLRRQQETQYF.

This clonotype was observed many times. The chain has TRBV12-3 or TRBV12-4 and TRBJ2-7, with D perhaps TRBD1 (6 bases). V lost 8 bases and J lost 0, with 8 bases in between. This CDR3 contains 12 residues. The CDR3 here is CASGDTSYEQYF. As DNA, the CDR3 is TGTGCCAGCGGGGACACCTCCTACGAGCAGTACTTC.

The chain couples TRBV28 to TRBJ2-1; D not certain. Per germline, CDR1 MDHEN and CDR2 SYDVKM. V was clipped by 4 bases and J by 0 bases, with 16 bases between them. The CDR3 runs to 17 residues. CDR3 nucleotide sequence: TGTGCCAGCAGTTCTCCGGCCGCAGGTAGCTCCTACAATGAGCAGTTCTTC. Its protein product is CASSSPAAGSSYNEQFF.

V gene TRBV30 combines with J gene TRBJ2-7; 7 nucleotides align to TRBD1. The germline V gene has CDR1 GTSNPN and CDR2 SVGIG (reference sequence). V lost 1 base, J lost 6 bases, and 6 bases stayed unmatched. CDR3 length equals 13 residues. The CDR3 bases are TGTGCCTGGAGTGACAGGGGCTGGGGCGAGCAGTACTTC. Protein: CAWSDRGWGEQYF.

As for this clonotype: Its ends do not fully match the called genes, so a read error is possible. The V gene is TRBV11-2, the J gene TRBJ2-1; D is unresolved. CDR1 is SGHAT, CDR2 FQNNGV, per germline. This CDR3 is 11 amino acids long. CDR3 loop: CASSLANGQFF. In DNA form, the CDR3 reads TGTGCCAGCAGCTTAGCCAATGGGCAGTTCTTC.

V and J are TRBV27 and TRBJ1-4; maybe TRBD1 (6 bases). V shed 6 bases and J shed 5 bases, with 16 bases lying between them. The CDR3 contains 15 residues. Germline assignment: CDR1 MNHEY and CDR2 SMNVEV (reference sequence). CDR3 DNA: TGTGCCAGCAGGGATGGACAGTTCAAGAATGAAAAACTGTTTTTT. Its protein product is CASRDGQFKNEKLFF.

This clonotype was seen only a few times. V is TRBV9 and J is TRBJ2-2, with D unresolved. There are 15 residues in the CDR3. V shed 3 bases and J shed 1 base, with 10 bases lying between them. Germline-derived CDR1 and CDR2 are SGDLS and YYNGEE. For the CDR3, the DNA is TGTGCCAGCAGCGGGCTTTCCCAGAACACCGGGGAGCTGTTTTTT. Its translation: CASSGLSQNTGELFF.

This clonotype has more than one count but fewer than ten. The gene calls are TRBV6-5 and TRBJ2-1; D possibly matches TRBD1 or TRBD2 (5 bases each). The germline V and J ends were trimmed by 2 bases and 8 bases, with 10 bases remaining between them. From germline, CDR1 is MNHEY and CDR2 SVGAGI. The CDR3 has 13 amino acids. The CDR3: CASSYGEGYEQFF. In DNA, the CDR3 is TGTGCCAGCAGTTACGGTGAGGGGTATGAGCAGTTCTTC.

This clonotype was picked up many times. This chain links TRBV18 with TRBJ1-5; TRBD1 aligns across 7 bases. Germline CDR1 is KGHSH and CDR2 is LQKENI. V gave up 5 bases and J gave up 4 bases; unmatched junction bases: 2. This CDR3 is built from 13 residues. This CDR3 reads CASSEQGNQPQHF. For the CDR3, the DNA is TGTGCCAGCTCAGAACAGGGGAATCAGCCCCAGCATTTT.

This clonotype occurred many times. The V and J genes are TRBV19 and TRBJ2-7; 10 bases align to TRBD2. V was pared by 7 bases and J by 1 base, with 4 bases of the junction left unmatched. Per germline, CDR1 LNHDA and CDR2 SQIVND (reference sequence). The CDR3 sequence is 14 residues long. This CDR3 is CASTRTSGSYEQYF. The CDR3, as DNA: TGTGCCAGTACGAGGACTAGCGGTTCCTACGAGCAGTACTTC.

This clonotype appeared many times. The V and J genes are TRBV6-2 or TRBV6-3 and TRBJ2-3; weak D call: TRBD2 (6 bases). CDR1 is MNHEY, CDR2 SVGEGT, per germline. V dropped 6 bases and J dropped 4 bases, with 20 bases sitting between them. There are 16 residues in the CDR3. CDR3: CASRARDSGSADTQYF. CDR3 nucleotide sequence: TGTGCCAGCAGAGCTCGGGACTCCGGGAGCGCAGATACGCAGTATTTT.